This TCR beta chain was recorded in a study of shared clonotypes between healthy human individuals. Study at large: Three plates were used per donor for CD4 naive, three for CD4 memory, two for CD8 naive and one for CD8 memory.

Sorted-subset replicate PCR reactions contained roughly 200 ng DNA, corresponding to roughly 29,000 T cell genomes. The data were produced by immunoSEQ multiplex PCR, yet TCRdb's version contains in-frame clones alone and is incomplete. The sample consists of about 2.4 million clones, 80% to 95% of them appearing once. The germline V gene has CDR1 PRHDT and CDR2 FYEKMQ (reference sequence). The trim removed 5 bases at V and 0 bases at J, leaving 6 bases unmatched. This CDR3 contains 16 residues. Regarding the study as a whole: There were few donors, and this limited the genetic and exposure-history diversity represented. The naive CD4 repertoires of a handful of donors were compared, and around 4.7% of clonotypes were shared.

With respect to this clone: Its specificity is unknown.

The clonotype was recovered from a young man in good health. Some clones in this sample may be carry-over from other donors' samples. V usage is TRBV13 and J usage is TRBJ2-3, with 9 positions matching TRBD1. The sample comprised naive CD4+ T cells from PBMCs. Subset: CD45RA+ positively selected. In nucleotides, the CDR3 is TGTGCCAGCAGCCAGGACAGGGGAATGAGCACAGATACGCAGTATTTT. Encoded protein: CASSQDRGMSTDTQYF.